The clone carrying this T cell receptor beta chain has more than one count but fewer than ten. Antigen specificity is unknown. The record originates from a study of blood T cells in healthy people across ages. Trimming removed 0 bases from V and 5 bases from J, with 11 bases in between. This CDR3 comprises 15 residues. The germline V gene has CDR1 SGHRS and CDR2 YFSETQ. The second PCR ran roughly 7 to 11 cycles with a sample-barcoded 5' primer and J-beta primers. All samples gave at least 2.5 million CDR3-containing paired-end reads. One entry per CDR3 protein results from TCRdb running MiXCR on the 5' RACE reads. The sample includes hundreds of thousands of distinct CDR3 sequences, 24% of them seen just once. Findings and limits, study-wide: The long-lived group displayed more naive CD4+ cells, plus higher diversity, than the aged donors did. No conclusive comparison of naive versus antigen-experienced cells was possible with unsorted PBMCs.

This sample was also put to use in a study of T cells of mothers and their children.

This receptor was obtained from a boy younger than 18 in good health. The V call is TRBV5-1, the J call TRBJ1-4; no definite D call. Sequencing used blood. The CDR3 region is CASSLGGLQNEKLFF. CDR3 sequence (DNA): TGCGCCAGCAGCTTGGGAGGTCTACAGAATGAAAAACTGTTTTTT.